These T cell receptor beta chains were read from a single sample in a study of blood T cell repertoires in COVID-19. The data were produced by immunoSEQ multiplex PCR, yet TCRdb's version contains in-frame clones alone and is incomplete. The sample lists around 160,000 clones; approximately 78% were seen once. Sample: peripheral blood. The receptor set was obtained from a human donor in a cohort sampled during active COVID-19. CDR3s include the opening cysteine and the closing phenylalanine or tryptophan. A D gene is named only where the DNA matches it firmly. Clone size, where shown, is once, few, many, or a class for clones that have expanded.

clone size,D gene,J gene,V gene,CDR3 length,CDR3 DNA,CDR3 protein
NA,NA,TRBJ2-1,TRBV2,14,TGTGCCAGCAGTTACGACAGGACCTACAATGAGCAGTTCTTC,CASSYDRTYNEQFF
few,TRBD1,TRBJ2-1,TRBV27,16,TGTGCCAGCAGTGAAGGAGTCGACAGGGGATTTATCAAGCAGTTCTTC,CASSEGVDRGFIKQFF
once,TRBD2,TRBJ2-7,TRBV6-1,17,TGTGCCAGCAGTGAAGCGCTTCGGACTAGCGGGACCTACGAGCAGTACTTC,CASSEALRTSGTYEQYF
few,TRBD2,TRBJ2-3,TRBV5-8,15,TGTGCCAGCAGCTTGGGTCTAGCGGAGATGGATACGCAGTATTTT,CASSLGLAEMDTQYF
NA,NA,TRBJ2-7,TRBV19,14,TGTGCCAGTAGTATGAGCGTTAACTCCTACGAGCAGTACTTC,CASSMSVNSYEQYF
NA,NA,TRBJ2-7,TRBV25-1,15,TGTGCCAGCAGTCCCCCCGGCAGGCCCTCCTACGAGCAGTACTTC,CASSPPGRPSYEQYF
NA,TRBD1,TRBJ2-2,TRBV7-3,15,TGTGCCAGCAGCTTAAGGGACAGGAAAACCGGGGAGCTGTTTTTT,CASSLRDRKTGELFF
NA,NA,TRBJ2-1,TRBV15,14,TGTGCCACCAGGGATGAGGCGGTTGTCAATGAGCAGTTCTTC,CATRDEAVVNEQFF
few,TRBD1,TRBJ1-2,TRBV10-3,13,TGTGCCATCAGTGAGAACAGGGGTGACGGCTACACCTTC,CAISENRGDGYTF
NA,NA,TRBJ1-1,TRBV7-8,15,TGTGCCAGCAGCTTTGAGATACAGGGTGGCACTGAAGCTTTCTTT,CASSFEIQGGTEAFF
NA,NA,TRBJ2-2,TRBV11-3,12,TGTGCCAGCAGCAGGGGCACCGGGGAGCTGTTTTTT,CASSRGTGELFF
NA,NA,TRBJ1-1,TRBV7-9,14,TGTGCCACCTCCCTGGGCCAGACGAACACTGAAGCTTTCTTT,CATSLGQTNTEAFF
NA,TRBD2,TRBJ2-1,TRBV6-5,14,TGTGCCAGCAGCAGGACTAGCGGGAGAGATGAGCAGTTCTTC,CASSRTSGRDEQFF
NA,TRBD1,TRBJ2-2,TRBV19,14,TGTGCCAGTAAACAGGGGACCTACACCGGGGAGCTGTTTTTT,CASKQGTYTGELFF
NA,NA,TRBJ2-1,TRBV24-1,16,TGTGCCACCAGTTGGACGGCGGGGGCCTCCTACAATGAGCAGTTCTTC,CATSWTAGASYNEQFF
NA,NA,TRBJ2-3,TRBV19,13,TGTGCCAGTAGTATAGCGGGCACAGATACGCAGTATTTT,CASSIAGTDTQYF
NA,NA,TRBJ2-2,TRBV4-3,14,TGCGCCAGCAGCCGAGGCCTGGATGCCGGGGAGCTGTTTTTT,CASSRGLDAGELFF
NA,NA,TRBJ2-7,TRBV13,16,TGTGCCAGCAGCGCGAAAACCGGGATCTTGCCCTACGAGCAGTACTTC,CASSAKTGILPYEQYF
NA,NA,TRBJ1-2,TRBV14,14,TGTGCCAGCAGCCAAGTTCGGGGGGCATATGGCTACACCTTC,CASSQVRGAYGYTF
NA,NA,TRBJ2-2,TRBV15,16,TGTGCCACCAGCAGAGATCTGCTGGGAGCCACCGGGGAGCTGTTTTTT,CATSRDLLGATGELFF
NA,TRBD1,TRBJ2-1,TRBV27,14,TGTGCCAGCAGTTCCCGACAGGGTTCGGATGAGCAGTTCTTC,CASSSRQGSDEQFF
NA,NA,TRBJ2-5,TRBV7-2,15,TGTGCCAGCAGCTTAGTTGGACAGATTCAAGAGACCCAGTACTTC,CASSLVGQIQETQYF
NA,NA,TRBJ1-3,TRBV10-1,14,TGCGCCAGCAGTGACGGTCGCTCTGGAAACACCATATATTTT,CASSDGRSGNTIYF
NA,NA,TRBJ2-1,TRBV11-1,16,TGTGCCAGCAGCTTAGCGGGAGCGGGTAAAGTGAATGAGCAGTTCTTC,CASSLAGAGKVNEQFF
NA,TRBD2,TRBJ2-1,TRBV6-5,14,TGTGCCAGCAGTAAAAGCGGGGGGGCCTATGAGCAGTTCTTC,CASSKSGGAYEQFF
NA,TRBD2,TRBJ2-1,TRBV5-6,15,TGTGCCAGCAGCTTTCCCAGCGGGACTTACAATGAGCAGTTCTTC,CASSFPSGTYNEQFF
NA,TRBD1,TRBJ2-7,TRBV12-3/TRBV12-4,13,TGTGCCAGCAGTATCGGGACAGGGTACGAGCAGTACTTC,CASSIGTGYEQYF
NA,NA,TRBJ2-7,TRBV5-1,15,TGCGCCAGCAGCTTGATCCCACGCGACAGCTACGAGCAGTACTTC,CASSLIPRDSYEQYF
NA,TRBD1,TRBJ2-5,TRBV7-2,14,TGTGCCAGCAGCCCCGGGACAGGGAGGGAGACCCAGTACTTC,CASSPGTGRETQYF
NA,TRBD1,TRBJ2-7,TRBV18,14,TGTGCCAGCTCACACAGGGGGAGCCGCTACGAGCAGTACTTC,CASSHRGSRYEQYF
NA,NA,TRBJ1-1,TRBV7-9,13,TGTGCCAGCAGCGAGGTAGGGGTTACTGAAGCTTTCTTT,CASSEVGVTEAFF
NA,NA,TRBJ2-2,TRBV30,12,TGTGCGATTACAGGGAACACCGGGGAGCTGTTTTTT,CAITGNTGELFF
NA,TRBD2,TRBJ2-7,TRBV14,13,TGTGCCAGCAGCCAAATGGGGGGGATCGAGCAGTACTTC,CASSQMGGIEQYF
NA,NA,TRBJ2-1,TRBV4-1,15,TGCGCCAGCAGCCAATATGAAAGGTCAGAGGAGGAGCAGTTCTTC,CASSQYERSEEEQFF
NA,TRBD1,TRBJ2-2,TRBV5-1,17,TGCGCCAGCAGCTTGGCGAGACAGGGGGGAAGGACCGGGGAGCTGTTTTTT,CASSLARQGGRTGELFF
NA,NA,TRBJ1-1,TRBV7-2,13,TGTGCCAGCAGTAACGGCGGGAACACTGAAGCTTTCTTT,CASSNGGNTEAFF
NA,NA,TRBJ1-2,TRBV5-1,14,TGCGCCAGCAGTAGCGAAGGGAGAGCCTATGGCTACACCTTC,CASSSEGRAYGYTF
few,NA,TRBJ1-2,TRBV7-2,15,TGTGCCAGCAGCTTAACAACAGGGTATGGGTTAGGCTACACCTTC,CASSLTTGYGLGYTF
few,TRBD1,TRBJ1-2,TRBV6-6,16,TGTGCCAGCAGCCATACGACGGGACAGGCTAACTATGGCTACACCTTC,CASSHTTGQANYGYTF
once,NA,TRBJ2-1,TRBV9,16,TGTGCCAGCAGCGTAGGGGACACCTTCCAATACAATGAGCAGTTCTTC,CASSVGDTFQYNEQFF
NA,TRBD1,TRBJ1-1,TRBV18,13,TGTGCCAGCTCGGGACAGCTGAACACTGAAGCTTTCTTT,CASSGQLNTEAFF
many,NA,TRBJ1-6,TRBV6-7,14,TGTGCCAGCAGTTACTCGTGCCAGGTGATACCCCTCCACTTT,CASSYSCQVIPLHF
NA,NA,TRBJ1-1,TRBV6-5,13,TGTGCCAGCAACCCCGGAGCGAACACTGAAGCTTTCTTT,CASNPGANTEAFF
NA,TRBD2,TRBJ2-3,TRBV7-2,15,TGTGCCAGCGGGCGGTCTAGCGGGTGGACAGATACGCAGTATTTT,CASGRSSGWTDTQYF
NA,NA,TRBJ1-5,TRBV20-1,11,TGCAGTGCTAGGCAGGGTCAGCCCCAGCATTTT,CSARQGQPQHF
NA,TRBD2,TRBJ2-2,TRBV7-3,17,TGTGCCAGCAGCTTAAACGGGGGGGGAGGGCTCACCGGGGAGCTGTTTTTT,CASSLNGGGGLTGELFF
NA,TRBD2,TRBJ2-1,TRBV7-7,15,TGTGCTAGCAGCTCCGGGACTAGCACCTACAATGAGCAGTTCTTC,CASSSGTSTYNEQFF
NA,TRBD1,TRBJ1-4,TRBV5-6,16,TGTGCCAGCAGCCCCACAGGGGGCTACGCTAATGAAAAACTGTTTTTT,CASSPTGGYANEKLFF
NA,TRBD2,TRBJ2-4,TRBV7-2,15,TGTGCCAGCAGCCCCGGGGGGGCAATGAAAAACATTCAGTACTTC,CASSPGGAMKNIQYF
once,NA,TRBJ2-7,TRBV28,14,TGTGCCAGCAGTTTAGACAGGATTACCTACGAGCAGTACTTC,CASSLDRITYEQYF
NA,TRBD2,TRBJ2-2,TRBV10-3,16,TGTGCCATCAGCCTTAGCGGGAGGGGATCCACCGGGGAGCTGTTTTTT,CAISLSGRGSTGELFF
NA,TRBD2,TRBJ2-4,TRBV27,18,TGTGCCAGCAGTGGGTGGACTAGCGGGAGAGATGACAAAAACATTCAGTACTTC,CASSGWTSGRDDKNIQYF
once,TRBD1,TRBJ2-5,TRBV24-1,15,TGTGCCACCAGTGATCCACAGGGGGCCGGAGAGACCCAGTACTTC,CATSDPQGAGETQYF
NA,NA,TRBJ1-2,TRBV10-3,13,TGTGCCCAAAGGGGGGGCAGGGAAGCTGGCTACACCTTC,CAQRGGREAGYTF
NA,TRBD1,TRBJ1-1,TRBV7-8,14,TGTGCCAGCAGCCACCGGGACAGGGTCACTGAAGCTTTCTTT,CASSHRDRVTEAFF